This TCR beta chain is from a study of patients and donors after allogeneic stem cell transplantation. Between the trimmed V and J ends, which lost 7 bases and 5 bases, there was a span of 9 bases. The CDR3 contains 13 residues. Germline values: CDR1 MNHNS, CDR2 SASEGT. TCRdb called the RT-PCR reads again in MiXCR, with one record for every CDR3 protein. This table has more than 850,000 distinct CDR3 sequences, roughly 17% appearing once. The chain employs TRBV6-1 and TRBJ1-6, with a possible D match to TRBD1 (6 bases). The sequence came from a human donor who was either an allogeneic HSCT recipient or a stem cell or donor lymphocyte infusion donor (not recorded which). It is not recorded whose cells these are; they may come from a transplant donor. Source material: blood, either unsorted or a sorted T cell fraction (not recorded which). This CDR3 is CASTYRDNSPLHF. The DNA of the CDR3 is TGTGCCAGCACGTACAGGGATAATTCACCCCTCCACTTT.